The 18 T cell receptor beta chains reported below all come from one sample, sequenced in a study of shared clonotypes between healthy human individuals. Assay: immunoSEQ multiplex PCR; the TCRdb copy retains only in-frame clones and omits some. The data show a few million clones, with 85% to 95% seen just once and 0.39% held by the top ten. The specimen sequenced was naive CD4+ T cells from PBMCs. Documented subset: CD45RA+ positively selected. The receptors here all came from a man aged 18 to 29 in good health. Some clones in this sample may be carry-over from other donors' samples.

This clone was seen once. This CDR3 reads CASSSRRKIKTTYEQYF. The CDR3 DNA sequence: TGTGCCAGCAGTTCGAGGAGAAAAATTAAGACCACCTACGAGCAGTACTTC. The chain links TRBV28 to TRBJ2-7; D remains unclear. Germline-derived CDR1 and CDR2 are MDHEN and SYDVKM. The CDR3 is made up of 17 amino acids. V lost 4 bases and J lost 2, with 21 bases in between.

The genes are TRBV7-3 and TRBJ1-1, with 9 bases lining up with TRBD1. Germline-derived CDR1 and CDR2 are SGHTA and FQGTGA. The trim removed 7 bases at V and 1 base at J, leaving 4 bases unmatched. CDR3 length: 14 residues. The CDR3 bases are TGTGCCAGCATGATGGGACAGGGGAACACTGAAGCTTTCTTT. Translating it yields CASMMGQGNTEAFF. Together with reference TRBV7-3 and TRBJ1-1, the CDR3 gives the full variable domain: GAGVSQTPSNKVTEKGKYVELRCDPISGHTALYWYRQSLGQGPEFLIYFQGTGAADDSGLPNDRFFAVRPEGSVSTLKIQRTERGDSAVYLCASMMGQGNTEAFFGQGTRLTVV.

The rearrangement uses TRBV30 and TRBJ1-3; TRBD1 is a possible D gene (6 bases). V gave up 7 bases and J gave up 3 bases, with 19 bases separating them. CDR3 length: 15 residues. Germline CDR1 is GTSNPN and CDR2 is SVGIG (reference sequence). CDR3 in amino acids: CASPGPGGVGNTIYF. CDR3 nucleotide sequence: TGTGCCTCCCCGGGTCCGGGGGGCGTTGGAAACACCATATATTTT.

The sample holds one count of this clone. The chain links TRBV19 to TRBJ1-5, with D unresolved. Trimming cost V 4 bases and J 8 bases, with 18 bases left between them. Germline CDR1 LNHDA, CDR2 SQIVND (reference sequence). The CDR3 extends over 15 amino acids. Here the CDR3 reads CASSRADTAVKPQHF. The CDR3 nucleotides are TGTGCCAGTAGTAGGGCAGACACCGCGGTCAAGCCCCAGCATTTT.

This chain connects TRBV6-1 to TRBJ2-7; the match to TRBD1 covers 9 bases. Germline-derived CDR1 and CDR2 are MNHNS and SASEGT. The CDR3 extends over 18 amino acids. V shed 4 bases and J 1 base; nucleotides not matched to a gene: 14. The CDR3 reads CASSVSGAGTGKSYEQYF. The CDR3 region has the DNA TGTGCCAGCAGTGTCTCAGGGGCGGGGACAGGGAAATCCTACGAGCAGTACTTC.

The chain combines TRBV5-1 with TRBJ2-7; D may be TRBD1 (6 bases). CDR3 length equals 16 residues. Trimming took 4 bases from V and 8 from J, leaving 25 bases between them. Germline lookup yields CDR1 SGHRS and CDR2 YFSETQ. The CDR3 sequence is CASSAQGPDSLSQQYF. CDR3 nucleotides: TGCGCCAGCAGCGCACAGGGCCCTGATTCACTATCACAGCAGTACTTC. Full variable domain (remainder filled in from reference TRBV5-1 and TRBJ2-7): KAGVTQTPRYLIKTRGQQVTLSCSPISGHRSVSWYQQTPGQGLQFLFEYFSETQRNKGNFPGRFSGRQFSNSRSEMNVSTLELGDSALYLCASSAQGPDSLSQQYFGPGTRLTVT.

The chain combines TRBV7-9 with TRBJ2-2, with a tentative D call TRBD1 (5 bases). The CDR3 is made up of 14 amino acids. Trimming stripped 5 bases from V and 7 bases from J, with 14 bases between. Looked up from germline, CDR1 is SEHNR and CDR2 is FQNEAQ (reference sequence). The CDR3 spells CASSPSGLDGELFF. The CDR3 nucleotides read TGTGCCAGCAGCCCCTCAGGGTTGGACGGGGAGCTGTTTTTT.

The V call is TRBV9, the J call TRBJ2-1, with TRBD1 as a possible D gene (8 bases). V shed 3 bases and J shed 10 bases, with 20 bases lying between them. Germline CDR1 is SGDLS and CDR2 is YYNGEE. The CDR3 has 15 residues. CDR3 nucleotides: TGTGCCAGCAGCGCGACAGGGGAGGGTCGTTTGGAGCAGTTCTTC. Translation gives CASSATGEGRLEQFF.

J is TRBJ2-5 and V is TRBV19, with TRBD1 as a possible D gene (6 bases). V lost 7 bases to trimming and J lost 1 base, with 16 bases between them. Germline V gene sequence: CDR1 LNHDA, CDR2 SQIVND (reference sequence). The CDR3 consists of 15 residues. CDR3 bases: TGTGCCAGTACCCGCCGAGGGGGACCCCAAGAGACCCAGTACTTC. This encodes CASTRRGGPQETQYF.

This clone was detected a few times. The V and J genes are TRBV6-4 and TRBJ1-4; D unresolved. This CDR3 spans 13 amino acids. Trimming removed 9 bases at V and 5 bases at J, with 13 bases between. Germline lookup yields CDR1 MRHNA and CDR2 SNTAGT. In nucleotides, the CDR3 is TGTGCCAGTAGTCCAGAAGAGAATGAAAAACTGTTTTTT. The encoded protein is CASSPEENEKLFF.

The table lists this clone with a few counts. The gene calls are TRBV7-9 and TRBJ1-1; 7 positions match TRBD1. V lost 3 bases and J lost 3; bases outside the gene matches: 1. The CDR3 loop spans 13 amino acids. Germline V CDR1 and CDR2: SEHNR, FQNEAQ (reference sequence). The CDR3 region has the DNA TGTGCCAGCAGCTTGGACAGGTACACTGAAGCTTTCTTT. Its translation: CASSLDRYTEAFF.

Of note for this clone: Other DNA sequences in this specimen translate into the identical CDR3. V is TRBV5-4 and J is TRBJ1-4; TRBD1 matches at 8 bases. CDR3 length equals 14 residues. Germline lookup yields CDR1 SGHNT and CDR2 YYREEE (reference sequence). J gave up 7 bases and V 4 bases, and 6 bases lay outside the gene matches. The CDR3 here is CASSPGGASEKLFF. CDR3 nucleotides: TGTGCCAGCAGCCCAGGGGGCGCGAGTGAAAAACTGTTTTTT.

This clone was observed once. The chain links TRBV7-9 to TRBJ2-7; 9 bases align to TRBD1. CDR1 and CDR2 from the germline V gene are SEHNR and FQNEAQ (reference sequence). Trimming at V came to 3 bases and at J to 6 bases, leaving 9 bases not matched to a gene. CDR3 length: 15 residues. The CDR3 sequence: CASSLGDRAVGEQYF. In DNA form, the CDR3 reads TGTGCCAGCAGCTTGGGGGACAGGGCAGTCGGCGAGCAGTACTTC.

This clone was picked up one time. V usage is TRBV4-1 and J usage is TRBJ1-1; TRBD1 aligns across 11 bases. The junction had 15 bases not matched to a gene; V was cut back by 8 bases and J by 1 base. Looked up from germline, CDR1 is MGHRA and CDR2 is YSYEKL. The CDR3 is 18 amino acids. CDR3 sequence reads: CASRRITRTGGQNTEAFF. The CDR3, as DNA: TGCGCCAGCCGAAGGATTACCAGGACAGGGGGCCAGAACACTGAAGCTTTCTTT.

The genes are TRBV9 and TRBJ1-1; D is uncertain. Germline V gives CDR1 SGDLS, CDR2 YYNGEE. V dropped 0 bases and J dropped 3 bases, with 12 bases sitting between them. The length of the CDR3 is 15 residues. As DNA, the CDR3 is TGTGCCAGCAGCGTAGGCCCCGACGGGGACACTGAAGCTTTCTTT. It encodes CASSVGPDGDTEAFF.

J is TRBJ2-3 and V is TRBV6-1, with D tentatively TRBD1 (5 bases). This CDR3 has 14 amino acids. V was shortened by 3 bases and J by 2 bases, with 9 bases between the two germline ends. Germline V gives CDR1 MNHNS, CDR2 SASEGT. The CDR3 sequence is CASSDRGSTDTQYF. DNA for the CDR3: TGTGCCAGCAGTGATAGGGGTTCCACAGATACGCAGTATTTT.

The J gene is TRBJ1-4, the V gene TRBV28; TRBD1 aligns across 8 bases. V lost 5 bases to trimming and J lost 3 bases; unmatched junction nucleotides: 5. Germline lookup yields CDR1 MDHEN and CDR2 SYDVKM. The CDR3 runs 15 residues. The CDR3 sequence: CASSIRQGPNEKLFF. The CDR3, as DNA: TGTGCCAGCAGTATCAGACAGGGGCCTAATGAAAAACTGTTTTTT.

The CDR3 loop is CASSPLLEETQYF. CDR3 bases: TGTGCCAGCTCACCACTCCTAGAAGAGACCCAGTACTTC. The rearrangement joins TRBV18 to TRBJ2-5; D ambiguous. Trimming shortened V by 1 base and J by 3 bases, and 6 bases separated the two germline ends. This CDR3 is built from 13 residues. Germline values: CDR1 KGHSH, CDR2 LQKENI.